Listed here are 22 T cell receptor beta chains from one sample, sequenced in a study of T cell repertoires in cytomegalovirus infection. TCRdb re-analysed the reads in MiXCR, keeping a single row per CDR3 protein. The sample shows roughly 800,000 distinct CDR3 sequences, 25% to 35% of them seen only once. For these receptors, no antigen is known. Material: cultured CD8+ T cells from PBMCs, obtained from culture after CMV antigen stimulation. These receptors were collected from a human donor in good health (CMV status not recorded). Some clones in this sample may be carry-over from other donors' samples.

This chain uses TRBV5-4 with TRBJ2-2; D uncertain. Germline V gene lookup returns CDR1 SGHNT and CDR2 YYREEE (reference sequence). The CDR3 spans 15 residues. V was trimmed by 3 bases and J by 3 bases, leaving 12 bases between them. The CDR3 DNA is TGTGCCAGCAGCTATCCAGGAAATCACACCGGGGAGCTGTTTTTT. This encodes CASSYPGNHTGELFF.

In this sample, this clonotype turned up many times. The V call is TRBV7-9, the J call TRBJ2-1, with TRBD1 matching 8 bases. In germline, CDR1 is SEHNR, CDR2 FQNEAQ (reference sequence). Trimming at V came to 8 bases and at J to 8 bases, leaving 11 bases not matched to a gene. The CDR3 spans 14 residues. CDR3 coding DNA: TGTGCCAGCCAAGGGAGCAGGGGGCGATATGAGCAGTTCTTC. It codes for CASQGSRGRYEQFF.

The gene calls are TRBV10-3 and TRBJ2-7; no firm D call. From germline, CDR1 is ENHRY and CDR2 SYGVKD. Trimming left V 2 bases short and J 3 bases short, with 14 bases between. This CDR3 is 15 amino acids long. DNA for the CDR3: TGTGCCATCAGTGAGACCTTGGAAGGCCTCTACGAGCAGTACGTC. Encoded protein: CAISETLEGLYEQYV.

This clonotype was seen many times. The V gene is TRBV7-6, the J gene TRBJ1-2, with D maybe TRBD1 (5 bases). The CDR3 spans 17 residues. V lost 4 bases and J lost 5, with 23 bases in between. Germline CDR1 is SGHVS and CDR2 is FNYEAQ. The CDR3 coding sequence is TGTGCCAGCAGCTCTCGCCGGGACGGGGGATCCTCTTATGGCTACACCTTC. Protein sequence: CASSSRRDGGSSYGYTF.

V usage is TRBV27 and J usage is TRBJ2-5; 7 positions match TRBD2. Trimming took 6 bases from V and 5 from J; bases not matched to a gene: 6. The CDR3 runs to 13 residues. Germline loops: CDR1 MNHEY, CDR2 SMNVEV (reference sequence). CDR3 bases: TGTGCCAGCAGCTGGTTTAGCGGGGAGACCCAGTACTTC. It translates to CASSWFSGETQYF.

This chain links TRBV4-3 with TRBJ2-3; D is unresolved. Trimming shortened V by 2 bases and J by 1 base, and 16 bases separated the two germline ends. The CDR3 runs to 17 residues. From germline, CDR1 is LGHNA and CDR2 YSLEER. The CDR3, as DNA: TGCGCCAGCAGCCAAAGATTTAGCCTCGGTCGCACAGATACGCAGTATTTT. It translates to CASSQRFSLGRTDTQYF.

The chain recombines TRBV7-8 with TRBJ2-7; TRBD1 aligns across 12 bases. CDR1 SGHVS and CDR2 FQNEAQ come from the germline V gene. V shed 1 base and J 2 bases; nucleotides not matched to a gene: 3. CDR3 size: 16 residues. The CDR3 DNA reads as TGTGCCAGCAGCTTAGAGGGACAGGGGGCCCCCTACGAGCAGTACTTC. Protein sequence: CASSLEGQGAPYEQYF.

This clonotype was found many times. This chain uses TRBV7-6 with TRBJ2-1, with 11 nucleotides matching TRBD2. J lost 1 base, V lost 3 bases, and 2 bases had no gene match. From germline, CDR1 is SGHVS and CDR2 FNYEAQ. The CDR3 spans 16 residues. The CDR3 spells CASSFRLAGSYNEQFF. CDR3 nucleotide sequence: TGTGCCAGCAGCTTCCGACTAGCGGGATCCTACAATGAGCAGTTCTTC.

The rearrangement joins TRBV29-1 to TRBJ2-1; 7 bases are a match to TRBD1. The CDR3 loop spans 14 amino acids. Germline-derived CDR1 and CDR2 are SQVTM and ANQGSEA. Trimming removed 7 bases from V and 1 base from J; junction bases left unmatched: 7. The CDR3 DNA follows: TGCAGCGCCCGGGACAGTGCGTCCTACAATGAGCAGTTCTTC. Protein sequence: CSARDSASYNEQFF.

The chain is built from TRBV7-8 and TRBJ2-5, with 7 bases that match TRBD1. V was clipped by 5 bases and J by 5 bases; unmatched bases: 5. Germline CDR1 is SGHVS and CDR2 is FQNEAQ. The CDR3 runs to 13 residues. This chain's CDR3 is CASSPTGSETQYF. CDR3 in DNA: TGTGCCAGCAGCCCGACAGGGAGCGAGACCCAGTACTTC.

In the case of this clonotype: One end of the junction is discordant with germline, which a read error may explain. This chain links TRBV19 with TRBJ1-1, with TRBD1 as a possible D gene (5 bases). CDR3 length: 14 amino acids. Germline V gives CDR1 LNHDA, CDR2 SQIVND (reference sequence). This CDR3 reads CTSSIGRENTEAFF. Here the CDR3 DNA reads TGTACCAGTAGTATCGGCAGGGAGAACACTGAAGCTTTCTTT.

The genes are TRBV28 and TRBJ1-5, with 10 bases lining up with TRBD1. CDR3 length equals 16 residues. CDR1 MDHEN and CDR2 SYDVKM come from the germline V gene. Germline trimming cut 3 bases from V and 4 bases from J; bases unmatched to any gene: 6. The DNA of the CDR3 is TGTGCCAGCAGTTTCCGGGGACAGGGGTTTAATCAGCCCCAGCATTTT. Translated: CASSFRGQGFNQPQHF.

The chain has TRBV6-5 and TRBJ1-1; unclear D gene. The CDR3 spans 12 residues. Germline lookup yields CDR1 MNHEY and CDR2 SVGAGI. Trimming left V 4 bases short and J 5 bases short, with 8 bases between. DNA of the CDR3: TGTGCCAGCAGTTCGGGCAAAACTGAAGCTTTCTTT. Encoded protein: CASSSGKTEAFF.

J is TRBJ1-4 and V is TRBV6-6; 9 bases match TRBD1. The CDR3 is made up of 19 amino acids. Germline trimming cut 1 base from V and 4 bases from J; bases unmatched to any gene: 13. Germline V lookup: CDR1 MNHNY, CDR2 SVGAGI (reference sequence). The CDR3 is CASSYLVDRGNRSNEKLFF. CDR3 sequence (DNA): TGTGCCAGCAGTTACTTAGTTGACAGGGGGAATCGAAGTAATGAAAAACTGTTTTTT.

This clonotype came up a few times. The chain joins TRBV9 to TRBJ2-5; 8 bases line up with TRBD2. This CDR3 is built from 15 residues. V lost 2 bases to trimming and J lost 5 bases; unmatched junction nucleotides: 8. The germline V gene has CDR1 SGDLS and CDR2 YYNGEE. The CDR3 loop reads CASSVYGGAGETQYF. CDR3 DNA: TGTGCCAGCAGCGTTTACGGGGGGGCCGGGGAGACCCAGTACTTC.

J is TRBJ2-5 and V is TRBV25-1; perhaps D is TRBD1 or TRBD2 (6 bases each). The CDR3 runs 14 residues. V was trimmed by 8 bases and J by 5 bases, leaving 18 bases between them. From germline, CDR1 is MGHDK and CDR2 SYGVNS. This CDR3 is CASRGWGARETQYF. The CDR3 coding sequence is TGTGCCAGCCGCGGTTGGGGGGCACGGGAGACCCAGTACTTC.

This clonotype was detected only a few times. V is TRBV6-1 and J is TRBJ2-7, with TRBD2 as a possible D gene (7 bases). The CDR3 covers 15 residues. V was pared by 0 bases and J by 6 bases, with 15 bases between. The germline CDR1 and CDR2 sequences are MNHNS and SASEGT. In DNA form, the CDR3 reads TGTGCCAGCAGTGAAGCGGGGGACGGGGGGCGCGAGCAGTACTTC. Translation: CASSEAGDGGREQYF.

This clonotype was recorded a few times. The rearrangement links TRBV10-3 to TRBJ2-3; 11 positions agree with TRBD2. CDR1 and CDR2 from the germline V gene are ENHRY and SYGVKD. This CDR3 has 18 amino acids. The junction had 11 bases not matched to a gene; V was cut back by 6 bases and J by 0 bases. This CDR3 is CAIRTFLAGGTSTDTQYF. CDR3 bases: TGTGCCATCAGGACTTTCCTAGCGGGGGGAACTAGCACAGATACGCAGTATTTT.

The V and J genes are TRBV7-9 and TRBJ1-2; D may be TRBD1 (6 bases). The CDR3 covers 14 residues. Germline CDR1 and CDR2: SEHNR and FQNEAQ (reference sequence). V lost 5 bases to trimming and J lost 6 bases, with 16 bases between them. This CDR3 reads CASSKRGETDGYTF. The CDR3 DNA follows: TGTGCCAGCAGCAAAAGGGGGGAGACGGATGGCTACACCTTC.

The chain links TRBV27 to TRBJ1-2; TRBD1 is a possible D gene (5 bases). The CDR3 loop spans 13 amino acids. Germline lookup yields CDR1 MNHEY and CDR2 SMNVEV (reference sequence). Trimming stripped 1 base from V and 8 bases from J, with 11 bases between. CDR3 DNA: TGTGCCAGCAGTTTATTATGGGGGGGGGGCTACACCTTC. Protein: CASSLLWGGGYTF.

This chain joins TRBV27 and TRBJ2-1; 7 positions match TRBD1. The V and J ends lost 4 bases and 6 bases, in that order; junction bases with no gene match: 6. CDR1 and CDR2 (germline): MNHEY, SMNVEV (reference sequence). The CDR3 consists of 14 residues. CDR3: CASSSGTVGNEQFF. The DNA of the CDR3 is TGTGCCAGCAGTTCCGGGACAGTAGGCAATGAGCAGTTCTTC.

The chain links TRBV9 to TRBJ2-3, with no clear D. The CDR3 loop spans 19 amino acids. Per germline, CDR1 SGDLS and CDR2 YYNGEE. V was pared by 4 bases and J by 2 bases, with 26 bases between. The DNA for the CDR3 is TGTGCCAGCAGCCCCCCACGCTCTAGTCCACCAACATACACAGATACGCAGTATTTT. Protein product: CASSPPRSSPPTYTDTQYF.